This TCR beta chain was sequenced during a study of CD8 T cells in ankylosing spondylitis (dated 2017 in TCRdb). Background on the whole study: To find TCR variants linked to disease, the study profiled T cell receptor beta repertoires in ankylosing spondylitis patients and healthy donors. The full study cohort comprised 25 ankylosing spondylitis patients and 85 to 120 healthy donors. Peripheral blood samples were taken, and synovial fluid was additionally collected from ankylosing spondylitis patients. General findings and caveats noted by the study authors: Some motif variants were previously reported in synovial fluid and blood of reactive arthritis patients, suggesting common disease-initiation mechanisms. The disease-linked clones were reported to be significantly enriched in matched synovial fluid samples from ankylosing spondylitis patients. A CD8+ phenotype was shown by the disease-linked clones, which were found at relatively low frequencies in peripheral blood. Blood from ankylosing spondylitis patients appeared to be characterized by a TCR beta motif made up of several highly homologous amino acid variants.

For sequencing, an Illumina HiSeq 2500 was employed. Quantitative 5'-RACE with molecular barcodes was used to prepare TCR beta libraries. On the study's bioinformatics: A new computational method, built on a probabilistic model of VDJ rearrangement, was used to identify disease-linked TCR variants. The public sequencing data were trimmed at Q25 with fastp and processed into clonotypes with MiXCR by TCRdb, which kept only in-frame beta chains. Every CDR3 protein is listed once, alongside the most common genes and DNA of its rows. TCRdb, rather than the study authors, made the V and J calls. This sample gives roughly 250,000 distinct CDR3 sequences in total; around 7.8% of them show up just once. Around 7% of the sample is held by the ten biggest clonotypes. The table lists this clonotype with many counts. No cognate antigen has been identified for it. No base quality values were provided; no much bigger clone lies one nucleotide off.

V sheds 3 bases and J sheds 1 base, leaving 6 bases between their ends. Measured from the cysteine to the phenylalanine, the CDR3 is 14 residues long. The read is trimmed to its CDR3 DNA, 42 bases read in frame from base 1. Sequences KGHSH (CDR1) and LQKENI (CDR2) are obtained from the germline V gene. This sequence uses TRBV18 and TRBJ2-2; no D segment can be confidently identified. The source material was blood, either unsorted or a sorted T cell fraction (not recorded which). The sequence came from a male donor with ankylosing spondylitis or in good health (not recorded which). The DNA sequence reads TGTGCCAGCTCACCCAAGAGGAACACCGGGGAGCTGTTTTTT. This sequence encodes CASSPKRNTGELFF.